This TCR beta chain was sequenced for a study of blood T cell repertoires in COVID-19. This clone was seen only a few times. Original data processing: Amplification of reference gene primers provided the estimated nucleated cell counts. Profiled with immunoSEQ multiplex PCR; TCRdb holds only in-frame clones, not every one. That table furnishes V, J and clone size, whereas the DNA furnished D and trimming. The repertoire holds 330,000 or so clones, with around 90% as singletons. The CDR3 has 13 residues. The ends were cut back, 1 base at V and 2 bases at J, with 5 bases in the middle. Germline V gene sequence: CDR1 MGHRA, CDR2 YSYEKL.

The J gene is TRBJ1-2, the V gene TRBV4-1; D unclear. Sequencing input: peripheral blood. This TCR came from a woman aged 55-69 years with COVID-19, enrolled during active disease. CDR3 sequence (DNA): TGCGCCAGCAGCCAAGTAATCAACTATGGCTACACCTTC. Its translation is CASSQVINYGYTF.